This T cell receptor beta chain was recovered during a study of shared clonotypes between healthy human individuals. The CDR3 covers 15 residues. Germline V gene sequence: CDR1 SGHVS, CDR2 FQNEAQ. The ends lost 5 bases at V and 5 bases at J; junction bases unmatched: 8. Investigators divided CD4+ cells into CD45RA+ naive and CD45RA-negative memory subsets. Profiling relied on immunoSEQ multiplex PCR, and the TCRdb table lists in-frame clones only, not all of them. The data contain fewer than 1.4 million clones, about four fifths of them singletons. Overall study results and limits: With several donors compared, 4.5% to 6.5% of naive CD4 clonotypes were shared.

About this clone: Its target is unknown.

The chain joins TRBV7-8 to TRBJ2-7, with TRBD2 matching 11 bases. Material for sequencing was memory CD4+ T cells from PBMCs. Subset in this sample: CD45RA-negative fraction. The source of this sequence is a man aged 18 to 30 in good health. Some clones in this sample may be carry-over from other donors' samples. CDR3 sequence: CASSGRGTSGHEQYF. The CDR3 nucleotides are TGTGCCAGCAGCGGCCGAGGGACTAGCGGCCACGAGCAGTACTTC.